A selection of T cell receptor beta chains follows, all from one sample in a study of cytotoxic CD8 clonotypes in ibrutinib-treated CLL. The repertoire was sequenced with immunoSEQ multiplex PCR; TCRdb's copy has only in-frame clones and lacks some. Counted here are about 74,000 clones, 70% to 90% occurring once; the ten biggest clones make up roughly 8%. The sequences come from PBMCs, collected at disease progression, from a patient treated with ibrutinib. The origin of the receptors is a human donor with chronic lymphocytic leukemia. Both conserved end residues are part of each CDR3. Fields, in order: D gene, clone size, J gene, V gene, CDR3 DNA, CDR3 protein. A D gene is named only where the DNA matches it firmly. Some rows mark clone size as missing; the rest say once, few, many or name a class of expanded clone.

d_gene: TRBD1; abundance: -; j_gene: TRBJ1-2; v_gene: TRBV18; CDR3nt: TGTGCCAGCTCCCCCGGGACAGGGGACTATGGCTACACCTTC; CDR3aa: CASSPGTGDYGYTF
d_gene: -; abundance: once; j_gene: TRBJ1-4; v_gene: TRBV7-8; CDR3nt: TGTGCCAGCAGCTTAGAGATTGGGAAACTGTTTTTT; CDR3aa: CASSLEIGKLFF
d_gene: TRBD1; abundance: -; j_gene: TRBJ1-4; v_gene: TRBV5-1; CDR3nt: TGCGCCAGCAGCTTGGGACAGGGGGCGTCTAATGAAAAACTGTTTTTT; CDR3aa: CASSLGQGASNEKLFF
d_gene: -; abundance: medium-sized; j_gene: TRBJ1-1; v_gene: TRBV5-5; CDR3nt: TGTGCCAGCAGCCCCCTAGTTGGGGGGACCCTTGAAGCTTTCTTT; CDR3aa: CASSPLVGGTLEAFF
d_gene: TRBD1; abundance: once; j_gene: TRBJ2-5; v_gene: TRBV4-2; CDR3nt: TGTGCCAGCAGCTCACGACAGGGGGCTGGGGAGACCCAGTACTTC; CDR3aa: CASSSRQGAGETQYF
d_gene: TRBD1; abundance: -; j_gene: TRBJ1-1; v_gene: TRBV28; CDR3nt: TGTGCCAGCACATCGGACAGGGTTGCTGAAGCTTTCTTT; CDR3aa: CASTSDRVAEAFF
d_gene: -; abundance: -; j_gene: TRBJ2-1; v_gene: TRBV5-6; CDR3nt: TGTGCCAGCAGCTTGTCGGGGGACTTCTACAATGAGCAGTTCTTC; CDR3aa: CASSLSGDFYNEQFF
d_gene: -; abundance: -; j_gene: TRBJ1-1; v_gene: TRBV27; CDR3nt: TGTGCCAGCGGCAGGGGTAACACTGAAGCTTTCTTT; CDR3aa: CASGRGNTEAFF
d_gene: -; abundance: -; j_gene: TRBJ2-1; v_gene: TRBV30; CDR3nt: TGTGCCTGGAGTGTACCCGGGGGCCAAGGCTATGAGCAGTTCTTC; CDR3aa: CAWSVPGGQGYEQFF
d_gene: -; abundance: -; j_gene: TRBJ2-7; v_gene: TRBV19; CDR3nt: TGTGCCAGTAGTATGGCGGATAACCACTACGAGCAGTACTTC; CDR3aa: CASSMADNHYEQYF
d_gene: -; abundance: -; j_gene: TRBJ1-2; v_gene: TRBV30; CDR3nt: TGTGCCTGGAGAAGGGCGGACTATGGCTACACCTTC; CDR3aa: CAWRRADYGYTF
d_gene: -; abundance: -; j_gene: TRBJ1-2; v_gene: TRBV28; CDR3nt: TGTGCCAGCAGTCTATTTCTGGTAGGCTATGGCTACACCTTC; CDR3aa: CASSLFLVGYGYTF
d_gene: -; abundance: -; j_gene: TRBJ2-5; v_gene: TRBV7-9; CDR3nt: TGTGCCAGCAGCTTCGGTCAACGAGAGACCCAGTACTTC; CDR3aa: CASSFGQRETQYF
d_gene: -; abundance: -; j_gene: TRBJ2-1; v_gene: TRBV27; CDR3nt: TGTGCCAGCAGTTTTTTACAGGGATGGGTGGATGAGCAGTTCTTC; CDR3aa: CASSFLQGWVDEQFF
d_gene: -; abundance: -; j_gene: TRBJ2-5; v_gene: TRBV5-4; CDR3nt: TGTGCCAGCAGCCAACAGGGGACTATTAGAGAGACCCAGTACTTC; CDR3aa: CASSQQGTIRETQYF
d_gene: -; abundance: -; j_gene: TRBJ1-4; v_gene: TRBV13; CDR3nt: TGTGCCAGCAGCCCTCCAGGCGGTGAAAAACTGTTTTTT; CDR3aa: CASSPPGGEKLFF
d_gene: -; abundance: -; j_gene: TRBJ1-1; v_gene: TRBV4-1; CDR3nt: TGCGCCAGCAGCCAAGTACTTAGTACTACTGAAGCTTTCTTT; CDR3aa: CASSQVLSTTEAFF
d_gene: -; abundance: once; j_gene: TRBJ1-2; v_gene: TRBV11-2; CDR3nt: TGTGCCAGCAGCTTCGGTAGCGGGGCTCTAGACTATGGCTACACCTTC; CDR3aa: CASSFGSGALDYGYTF
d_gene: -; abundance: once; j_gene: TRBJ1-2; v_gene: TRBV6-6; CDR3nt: TGTGCCAGCAGTAACCCGGGACACGTCTATGGCTACACCTTC; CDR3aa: CASSNPGHVYGYTF
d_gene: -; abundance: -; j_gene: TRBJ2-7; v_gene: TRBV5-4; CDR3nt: TGTGCCAGCAGCCTCAACTCCGCCTGGGGCGAGCAGTACTTC; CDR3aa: CASSLNSAWGEQYF
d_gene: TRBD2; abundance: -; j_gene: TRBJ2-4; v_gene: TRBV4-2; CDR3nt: TGTGCCAGCAGCCAAGATGGGACTAGCGGTAATAGGTACTTC; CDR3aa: CASSQDGTSGNRYF
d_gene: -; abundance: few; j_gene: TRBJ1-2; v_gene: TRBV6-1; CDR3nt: TGTGCCAGCAGTGAATTTGTGGGGCTAGGAGGCTACACCTTC; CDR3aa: CASSEFVGLGGYTF
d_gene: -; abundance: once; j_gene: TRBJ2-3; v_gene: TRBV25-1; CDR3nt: TGTGCCAGCAGACGGCCGGGCACAGATACGCAGTATTTT; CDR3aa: CASRRPGTDTQYF
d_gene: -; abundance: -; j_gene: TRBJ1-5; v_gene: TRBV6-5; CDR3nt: TGTGCCAGCGGAGTCGTAAATCAGCCCCAGCATTTT; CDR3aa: CASGVVNQPQHF
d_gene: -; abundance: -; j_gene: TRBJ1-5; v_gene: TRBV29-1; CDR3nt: TGCAGCGTTGTACTCAGGGATAGCAATCAGCCCCAGCATTTT; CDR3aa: CSVVLRDSNQPQHF
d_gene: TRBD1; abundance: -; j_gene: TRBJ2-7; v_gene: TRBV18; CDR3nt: TGTGCCAGCTCAAGGGACAGGGGGCGGGAGCAGTACTTC; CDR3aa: CASSRDRGREQYF
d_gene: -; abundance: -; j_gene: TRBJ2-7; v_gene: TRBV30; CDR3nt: TGTGCCTGGAGTGTAGGGTATTCCTACGAGCAGTACTTC; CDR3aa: CAWSVGYSYEQYF
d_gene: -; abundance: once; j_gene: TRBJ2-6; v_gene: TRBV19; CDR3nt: TGTGCCAGTAGTATTAGCAGACAATCCTCTGGGGCCAACGTCCTGACTTTC; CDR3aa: CASSISRQSSGANVLTF
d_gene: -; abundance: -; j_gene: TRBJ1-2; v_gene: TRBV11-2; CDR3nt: TGTGCCAGCAGCCCGGGAGCGGCAGGGGGCTACACCTTC; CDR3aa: CASSPGAAGGYTF
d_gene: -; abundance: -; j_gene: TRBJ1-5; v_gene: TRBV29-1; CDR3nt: TGCAGCGCCACGGACAACGGCTTCGGACAGCCCCAGCATTTT; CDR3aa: CSATDNGFGQPQHF
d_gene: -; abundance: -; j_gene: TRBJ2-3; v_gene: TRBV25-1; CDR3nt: TGTGCCAGTCTAGGTAATGGGGCAGATACGCAGTATTTT; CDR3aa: CASLGNGADTQYF
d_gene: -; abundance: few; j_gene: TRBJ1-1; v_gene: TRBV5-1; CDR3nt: TGCGCCAGCAGCTTGGGGACAGAGAACACTGAAGCTTTCTTT; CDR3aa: CASSLGTENTEAFF
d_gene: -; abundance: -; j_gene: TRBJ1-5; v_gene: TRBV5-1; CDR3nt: TGCGCCAGCAGCGTTGACAGGACTTCTCAGCCCCAGCATTTT; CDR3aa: CASSVDRTSQPQHF
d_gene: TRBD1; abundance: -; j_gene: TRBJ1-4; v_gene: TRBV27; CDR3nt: TGTGCCAGCAGTCTAGGACAGGGGGTTGAAAAACTGTTTTTT; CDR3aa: CASSLGQGVEKLFF
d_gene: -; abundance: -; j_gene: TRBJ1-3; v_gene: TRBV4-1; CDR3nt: TGCGCCAGCAGCCGATCCGACGGGGACACCATATATTTT; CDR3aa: CASSRSDGDTIYF
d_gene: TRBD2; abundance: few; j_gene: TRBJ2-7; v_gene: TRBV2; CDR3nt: TGTGCCAGCAGCGTGATGGGACTAGCGATCGAGCAGTACTTC; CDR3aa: CASSVMGLAIEQYF
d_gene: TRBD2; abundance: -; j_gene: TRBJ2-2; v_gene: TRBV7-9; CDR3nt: TGTGCCAGCAGCCCGGGCGGCGGGGGGAAAAACACCGGGGAGCTGTTTTTT; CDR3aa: CASSPGGGGKNTGELFF
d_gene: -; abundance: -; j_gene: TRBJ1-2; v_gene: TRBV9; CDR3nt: TGTGCCAGCAGCGTAGGTAACTATGGCTACACCTTC; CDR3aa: CASSVGNYGYTF
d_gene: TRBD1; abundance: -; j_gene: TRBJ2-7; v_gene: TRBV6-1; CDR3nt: TGTGCCAGCAGTGAATTTATCCGGGACAGGGGTTACGAGCAGTACTTC; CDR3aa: CASSEFIRDRGYEQYF
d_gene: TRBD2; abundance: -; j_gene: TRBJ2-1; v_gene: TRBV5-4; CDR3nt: TGTGCCAGCAGCGGTAGCGGGGACAATGAGCAGTTCTTC; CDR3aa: CASSGSGDNEQFF
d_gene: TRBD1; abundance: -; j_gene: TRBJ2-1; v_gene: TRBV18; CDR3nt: TGTGCCAGCTCAAAAGGGACAGGGGGCACCTACAATGAGCAGTTCTTC; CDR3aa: CASSKGTGGTYNEQFF
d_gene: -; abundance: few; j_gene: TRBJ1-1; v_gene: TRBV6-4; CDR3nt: TGTGCCAGCAGTGCTCAGTTGGACACTGAAGCTTTCTTT; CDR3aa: CASSAQLDTEAFF
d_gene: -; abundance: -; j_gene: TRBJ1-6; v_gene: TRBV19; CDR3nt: TGTGCCAGTAGTTCTTCGTCCTATAATTCACCCCTCCACTTT; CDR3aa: CASSSSSYNSPLHF
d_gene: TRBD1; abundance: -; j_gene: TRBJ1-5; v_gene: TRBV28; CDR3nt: TGTGCCAGCAGTGGCTGGGACAGGGTAGGACAGCCCCAGCATTTT; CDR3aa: CASSGWDRVGQPQHF
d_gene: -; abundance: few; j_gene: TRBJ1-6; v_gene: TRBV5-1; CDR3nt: TGCGCCAGCAGCTTGCTGCCCCCAGAGGGAATGAATAATTCACCCCTCCACTTT; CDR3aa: CASSLLPPEGMNNSPLHF
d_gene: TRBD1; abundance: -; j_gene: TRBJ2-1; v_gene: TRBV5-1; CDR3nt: TGCGCCAGCAGCTTGGGCCCAGGGGGTGAGCAGTTCTTC; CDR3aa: CASSLGPGGEQFF
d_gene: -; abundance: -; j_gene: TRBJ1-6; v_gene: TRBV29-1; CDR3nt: TGCAGCGTTGAAGAGACAGCAAATTCACCCCTCCACTTT; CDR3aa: CSVEETANSPLHF
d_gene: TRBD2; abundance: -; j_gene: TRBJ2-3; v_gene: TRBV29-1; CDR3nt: TGCAGCGTCGCTAGCGGGAGTTCCTCAGATACGCAGTATTTT; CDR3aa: CSVASGSSSDTQYF
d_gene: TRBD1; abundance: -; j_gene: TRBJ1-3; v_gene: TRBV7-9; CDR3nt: TGTGCCAGCAGCTTGAGGGACAGGGGTCGGGACTCTGGAAACACCATATATTTT; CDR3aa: CASSLRDRGRDSGNTIYF
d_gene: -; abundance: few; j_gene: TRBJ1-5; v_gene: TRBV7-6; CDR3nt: TGTGCCAGCAGCTTAGCTCGCAATCAGCCCCAGCATTTT; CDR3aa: CASSLARNQPQHF
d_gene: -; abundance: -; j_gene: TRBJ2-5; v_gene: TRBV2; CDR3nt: TGTGCCAGCAGTGAAGTTGTTTTCAGGAGCCAAGAGACCCAGTACTTC; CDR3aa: CASSEVVFRSQETQYF
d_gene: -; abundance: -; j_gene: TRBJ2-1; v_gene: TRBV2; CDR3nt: TGTGCCACCCAGCTCCGGGAAGTGGGTACGAATGAGCAGTTCTTC; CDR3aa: CATQLREVGTNEQFF
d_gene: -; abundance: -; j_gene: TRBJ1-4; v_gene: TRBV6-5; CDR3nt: TGTGCCAGCAGTTACGCAGGGATCACTAATGAAAAACTGTTTTTT; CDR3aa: CASSYAGITNEKLFF
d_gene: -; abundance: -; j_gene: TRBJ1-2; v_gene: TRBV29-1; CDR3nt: TGCAGCGTTGATAGTGCTAACTATGGCTACACCTTC; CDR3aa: CSVDSANYGYTF
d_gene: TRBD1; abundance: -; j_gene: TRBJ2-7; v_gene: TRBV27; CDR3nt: TGTGCCAGCAGTCGACAGGGCCCCTACGAGCAGTACTTC; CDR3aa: CASSRQGPYEQYF
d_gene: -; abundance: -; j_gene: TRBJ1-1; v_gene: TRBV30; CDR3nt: TGTGCCAGAGTAGGATTAGGGAACACTGAAGCTTTCTTT; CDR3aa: CARVGLGNTEAFF